The source of this T cell receptor beta chain is a study of cytomegalovirus exposure and HLA in healthy donors (dated by TCRdb to between 2016 and 2019). Describing the broader study: According to an earlier analysis of several hundred of the donors, 200 million or so T cells yielded 90 million to 130 million unique TCR beta sequences and about 280 Gb of sequence data. The genetic ancestry cluster associated with self-reported Caucasian donors included 65% to 90% of the roughly 390 genotyped donors. All discovery cohort repertoires had been generated on a single sequencing platform. Several DR-DQ haplotypes were handled as single units for association and clustering because linkage in the cohort was strong. An early release that covered some 640 HLA-typed donors contained 300 to 350 gigabases of sequencing data and approximately 85 million unique TCR sequences. To predict cytomegalovirus infection status, the study combined high-throughput TCR immunosequencing, statistical association of individual TCRs with disease status, and machine learning. Class I and class II HLA loci were covered by the typing at four-digit resolution. The T cell repertoires of 666 subjects were profiled by immunosequencing and related to cytomegalovirus serostatus. A separate validation cohort of roughly 130 different subjects was used in addition to the 666-subject first cohort. Across 300 to 500 genotyped donors of the cohort, an average of approximately 240,000 unique TCR beta nucleotide sequences per donor were sequenced, and roughly a sixth of those sequences were non-productive. To decide whether each TCR beta V gene segment behaved as functional or pseudogenic, an earlier analysis of 587 of the donors relied on high-throughput TCR beta sequencing. A later genetic analysis used genome-wide SNP genotypes for about 55% of the 666 donors, treating that subset as a discovery cohort. Rather than drawing on any new phenotypic data, the later analysis identified candidate immune exposures from TCR beta sequences and the way those sequences occurred across donors. Donor age, sex, ethnicity and CMV serostatus were compiled alongside the repertoire data. The number of typed donors differed by locus: about 620-630 for A, B, C, DRB1 and DQB1; 522 for DQA1; 606 for DPA1; and roughly 470 for DPB1. The study aimed to test whether cataloging public T cell receptors could reveal signatures of past pathogen exposure. To study patterns of TCR occurrence, a later analysis re-analyzed previously published TCR beta repertoires from under 750 donors and added high-resolution HLA genotyping. The research as a whole found: While some public TCRs were present in many individuals, most TCR sequences turned up only very rarely across donors. A later analysis found that HLA-associated TCR beta chains were more clonally expanded and had lower generation probabilities than equally common non-associated chains. A cluster of highly shared sequence variants was judged likely to represent a technical artifact of the sequencing pipeline. Because some donors lacked HLA typing at each locus, the association tests relied only on the typed subset. According to a later genetic analysis, donors in an Asian-associated ancestry cluster had fewer N-insertions in productive TCRs than the roughly 700-donor mean. The earlier analysis of a few hundred of the donors excluded roughly 16 rarely observed V segments, including chromosome 9 orphons, because counts were too low. The only immune exposure information available for the cohort was CMV serostatus. A later analysis found that most CMV-associated TCR beta chains appeared HLA-restricted, with HLA associations seemingly driven largely by CMV exposure. When HLA alleles, especially DR and DQ, strongly co-occurred, TCR associations were difficult to assign to individual alleles. The authors suggested that the approach could potentially be generalized to other disease states and immunological phenotypes. The study listed 150 to 200 TCR beta chains as associated with cytomegalovirus. The 87-base-pair reads could not distinguish some IMGT-functional V segments, including TRBV6-2 and TRBV6-3, so those segments were excluded. A further reported finding was that TCR beta sequences accurately predicted the HLA-A and HLA-B alleles for most subjects in the first cohort. Several of the top co-occurrence clusters appeared to be linked to parvovirus B19, influenza, CMV and Epstein-Barr virus, according to a later analysis. According to a later analysis, TCR association rates differed among HLA loci, with DRB1 alleles showing the most associated TCRs and HLA-C alleles showing the fewest. Presence/absence analyses assumed roughly uniform sequencing depth across donors, an assumption that may not hold. Specific HLA alleles were associated with 16,951 TCR beta sequences at a false discovery rate of 0.05 in a later analysis. A few of the identified cytomegalovirus-associated TCR beta chains were confirmed in vitro to be specific for cytomegalovirus antigens. The classifier was reported to diagnose cytomegalovirus status with high specificity and sensitivity in both the original and validation cohorts. The cohort was sequenced for TCR beta chains only, and without alpha or paired-chain data the features that could be detected were limited. In a later genetic analysis, a missense DCLRE1C variant was associated with V-gene and J-gene trimming of TCR beta chains, and the association was replicated in an independent cohort. In an earlier analysis of a few hundred of the donors, most TCR beta V segments were observed in productive rearrangements about 87% or about 30% of the time, broadly matching IMGT annotations. Correlated functional status among segregating V segments might be attributable to linkage disequilibrium, but an unknown experimental factor could not be ruled out.

The cohort consisted of 666 healthy bone marrow donors. At the time of sampling, all cohort members were nominally healthy, though unrecorded immune exposures were likely present. The donor was CMV seropositive and was included in the group of 250 to 300 seropositive cohort members. Every donor gave a peripheral blood sample, and the peripheral blood mononuclear cells from that sample were used for TCR beta sequencing. The Qiagen DNeasy Blood Extraction Kit was used to extract genomic DNA from the blood cell samples. The CDR3 holds 14 amino acids from the cysteine to the phenylalanine. Of all the DNA, just the CDR3 is kept, 42 bases in frame from base 1. The germline V end is reduced by 2 bases and the J end by 3 bases; junction bases left unmatched: 1. From the germline V gene, CDR1 is MDHEN and CDR2 is SYDVKM. In regard to this clone: Its antigen remains undetermined. Base qualities are not at hand, and no much larger clone is one base apart.

Library construction relied on the immunoSEQ multiplex PCR assay. For the multiplex PCR, a mixture combining 60 forward primers for TCR Vbeta segments and 13 reverse primers for TCR Jbeta segments was used. Amplification of the CDR3 region of rearranged TCR beta genes was performed with a multiplex PCR assay on genomic DNA. On the Illumina HiSeq System, the amplified TCR beta libraries were sequenced as 87-base-pair reads. The original methods were these. A later analysis tallied around 87 million unique TCR beta chains across the 700 or so repertoires, and around 12 million of those chains were shared by two or more donors. A nearest-neighbor algorithm error-corrected the raw reads and collapsed the reads into unique sequences, merging closely related sequences to remove PCR and sequencing errors. To assign V, D and J gene segments, CDR3 sequences were aligned to IMGT reference sequences. Each retained sequence needed at least a six-nucleotide match to both a V gene segment and a J gene segment. A rearrangement was called productive if the CDR3 had no stop codons and remained in frame with V and J, and every other rearrangement was called non-productive. CDR3 was defined according to IMGT convention as the region running from the second conserved V-encoded cysteine to the conserved J-encoded phenylalanine. The earlier analysis of roughly 590 of the donors excluded any sequence lacking an unambiguous match to a single V gene segment. An earlier analysis of a few hundred of the donors called V segments functional above 56.7% productive rearrangements and segregating when the between-donor standard deviation exceeded 5%. A statistical classification framework was built for diagnosing cytomegalovirus status from the catalog of TCR beta chain sequences. In a later analysis, TCR nucleotide sequences were compared against IMGT/GENE-DB human TR gene sequences so that V and J genes could be assigned. The TCRdist pipeline was used in a later analysis to assign CDR3 sequences and most-parsimonious VDJ recombination scenarios. In a later analysis, every TCR beta chain was defined by the combination of its CDR3 amino acid sequence and its V-gene family, and reads without a unique V-gene family were dropped. A later analysis removed 592 highly shared, low-generation-probability nucleotide sequences to deal with suspected cross-contamination and a sequencing artifact. For each public chain, a later analysis derived a clonal expansion index from normalized ranks of inferred template counts within each repertoire. Generation probabilities in a later analysis came from a VDJ recombination model fitted to out-of-frame rearrangements, and those results were checked against IGoR. Hypergeometric tests were used in a later analysis to score TCR-TCR, TCR-HLA and TCR-CMV co-occurrence, with a repertoire-size bias correction applied to the TCR pairs. A later analysis estimated false discovery rates by permuting HLA or CMV assignments 20 times. In a later analysis, co-occurring TCRs were grouped with DBSCAN, and TCRdist sequence similarity was added when clustering was performed within HLA-allele-positive subsets. Co-occurrence clustering excluded repertoires with fewer than 30,000 or more than 120,000 public chains, plus five with anomalous nucleotide sharing. TCRdb's version of the immuneACCESS table is confined to in-frame rearrangements and falls short of the full clone set. An unresolved V gene accounts for under half of the shortfall where checked; the remainder is of unknown origin. V and J calls and clone size are given by that table; D and trimming were obtained from the DNA. This sample gives over 100,000 clones in total; about three quarters of them show up just once. The ten largest clones capture 6.6% of the sample.

Specimen: PBMCs. The rearrangement joined TRBV28 to TRBJ2-3; 8 central nucleotides agree with TRBD1. This TCR came from a man in his forties in good health and CMV-seropositive. This receptor has the CDR3 CASSLRQGTDTQYF. The bases read TGTGCCAGCAGTTTACGACAGGGGACAGATACGCAGTATTTT.